These 25 T cell receptor beta chains share one sample of origin, sequenced in a study of early T cells in non-severe SARS-CoV-2 infection. MiXCR was run by TCRdb on the 5' RACE reads, yielding one entry per CDR3 protein. The sample includes about 55,000 distinct CDR3 sequences, about 16% of them seen just once. The specimen comprised whole blood, sampled at baseline. Receptors originate from an adult who was a healthcare worker with PCR-confirmed SARS-CoV-2 infection or an uninfected control (not recorded which).

At least ten counts were recorded for this clonotype. The V and J genes are TRBV20-1 and TRBJ2-1; TRBD2 matches 16 bases. V was pared by 5 bases and J by 5 bases, with 9 bases of the junction left unmatched. This CDR3 comprises 17 residues. The germline gives CDR1 DFQATT, CDR2 SNEGSKA (reference sequence). The CDR3 DNA reads TGCAGTGCTCCCGGGACTAGCGGGAGGGCCAGGGACAATGAGCAGTTCTTC. This codes for CSAPGTSGRARDNEQFF.

This clonotype was detected a few times. The V and J genes are TRBV2 and TRBJ1-5, with D unresolved. The V gene lost 1 base and the J gene lost 7 bases, with 8 bases spanning the gap. Germline V gives CDR1 SNHLY, CDR2 FYNNEI. The CDR3 has 13 residues. For the CDR3, the DNA is TGTGCCAGCAGTGAAGGTCCGGGGCAGCCCCAGCATTTT. This encodes CASSEGPGQPQHF. The entire variable domain, with the rest obtained from reference TRBV2 and TRBJ1-5, is as follows: EPEVTQTPSHQVTQMGQEVILRCVPISNHLYFYWYRQILGQKVEFLVSFYNNEISEKSEIFDDQFSVERPDGSNFTLKIRSTKLEDSAMYFCASSEGPGQPQHFGDGTRLSIL.

There are a few counts of this clonotype. CDR3 nucleotides: TGTGCCATCAGTCCAGGACGGCTATTTAGAGACACTGAAGCTTTCTTT. Protein sequence: CAISPGRLFRDTEAFF. J is TRBJ1-1 and V is TRBV10-3; D is ambiguous. The CDR3 has 16 residues. In germline, CDR1 is ENHRY, CDR2 SYGVKD. V lost 5 bases and J lost 3, with 19 bases in between.

This clonotype occurred many times. V is TRBV12-3 or TRBV12-4 and J is TRBJ2-7, with 11 positions matching TRBD2. The CDR3 has 17 amino acids. V gave up 6 bases and J gave up 0 bases; unmatched junction bases: 10. In DNA, the CDR3 is TGTGCCAGCAGCCCTCCCAGACTAGCGGGACCCTCCTACGAGCAGTACTTC. Amino acids: CASSPPRLAGPSYEQYF.

This clonotype was counted between two and nine times. This rearrangement joins TRBV12-3 or TRBV12-4 to TRBJ2-5, with a possible D match to TRBD1 (6 bases). Trimming removed 4 bases at V and 2 bases at J, with 8 bases between. This CDR3 has 13 amino acids. Here the CDR3 reads CASSSGQQETQYF. CDR3 in DNA: TGTGCCAGCAGTTCTGGACAGCAAGAGACCCAGTACTTC.

This clonotype occurred a few times. In nucleotides, the CDR3 is TGTGCCACCAGCAGAGATTGGCTAGCTGGCCCCTACGAGCAGTACTTC. Translation: CATSRDWLAGPYEQYF. The rearrangement joins TRBV15 to TRBJ2-7; D is perhaps TRBD2 (5 bases). In germline, CDR1 is LNHNV, CDR2 YYDKDF (reference sequence). The CDR3 runs 16 residues. Trimming took 0 bases from V and 2 from J, leaving 14 bases between them.

The chain couples TRBV11-2 to TRBJ2-5, with TRBD1 matching over 7 bases. Germline V lookup: CDR1 SGHAT, CDR2 FQNNGV. The V gene end was trimmed by 5 bases and the J gene end by 3 bases; junction bases not matched to a gene: 6. The CDR3 extends over 14 amino acids. CDR3 DNA: TGTGCCAGCAGCGTACAGGGGTGGGAAGAGACCCAGTACTTC. Translated, it gives CASSVQGWEETQYF.

The chain links TRBV5-5 to TRBJ1-6; TRBD1 matches at 7 bases. Germline values: CDR1 SGHKS, CDR2 YYEKEE (reference sequence). V gave up 7 bases and J gave up 13 bases; unmatched junction bases: 11. The CDR3 has 13 residues. CDR3 region: CASQLGGVSPLHF. The CDR3 DNA follows: TGTGCCAGCCAGTTAGGGGGCGTTTCGCCCCTCCACTTT.

V is TRBV28 and J is TRBJ1-4; weak D call: TRBD1 (5 bases). Trimming removed 5 bases at V and 8 bases at J, with 6 bases between. From germline, CDR1 is MDHEN and CDR2 SYDVKM. This CDR3 has 11 residues. DNA of the CDR3: TGTGCCAGCAGTCGACAGGAAAAACTGTTTTTT. This gives the protein CASSRQEKLFF. The full variable domain, rest sourced from reference TRBV28 and TRBJ1-4, is DVKVTQSSRYLVKRTGEKVFLECVQDMDHENMFWYRQDPGLGLRLIYFSYDVKMKEKGDIPEGYSVSREKKERFSLILESASTNQTSMYLCASSRQEKLFFGSGTQLSVL.

The chain is built from TRBV12-3 or TRBV12-4 and TRBJ2-3; TRBD2 might be the D (6 bases). Trimming pared 7 bases from V and 2 bases from J, leaving 16 bases between. The CDR3 spans 15 residues. The CDR3: CASTVRGIFTDTQYF. The CDR3 nucleotides are TGTGCCAGCACCGTCCGGGGGATTTTCACAGATACGCAGTATTTT.

The chain joins TRBV9 to TRBJ2-3; D ambiguous. This CDR3 is 11 amino acids long. V lost 0 bases and J 4 bases, leaving 0 bases between the germline ends. CDR1 is SGDLS, CDR2 YYNGEE, per germline. The CDR3 spells CASSVADTQYF. In DNA form, the CDR3 reads TGTGCCAGCAGCGTAGCAGATACGCAGTATTTT.

In its sample, this clonotype was seen a few times. The V and J genes are TRBV19 and TRBJ2-3, with D unresolved. Germline loops: CDR1 LNHDA, CDR2 SQIVND (reference sequence). The CDR3 extends over 13 amino acids. The V end was cut by 6 bases, the J end by 2 bases, with 9 bases between. CDR3 DNA: TGTGCCAGTAGCCGGCTGTTCACAGATACGCAGTATTTT. Translated: CASSRLFTDTQYF.

This clonotype was observed a single time. V usage is TRBV19 and J usage is TRBJ2-5; no firm D call. The germline V gene encodes CDR1 LNHDA and CDR2 SQIVND (reference sequence). This CDR3 contains 15 residues. V shed 5 bases and J shed 3 bases, with 16 bases lying between them. The CDR3 DNA sequence: TGTGCCAGTAGTTACCCGGGCCCTACGAAAGAGACCCAGTACTTC. This codes for CASSYPGPTKETQYF.

This clonotype showed up just a few times. The CDR3 protein is CASSDLGSYNEQFF. CDR3 in DNA: TGTGCCAGCAGTGACCTGGGCTCCTACAATGAGCAGTTCTTC. This chain joins TRBV2 and TRBJ2-1, with no clear D. The CDR3 is made up of 14 amino acids. The V end was cut by 3 bases, the J end by 0 bases, with 6 bases between. Germline V gene lookup returns CDR1 SNHLY and CDR2 FYNNEI.

This clonotype appeared many times. The chain carries TRBV5-1 and TRBJ2-7, with 14 bases identical to TRBD2. The germline CDR1 and CDR2 sequences are SGHRS and YFSETQ. Trimming at V came to 7 bases and at J to 7 bases, leaving 7 bases not matched to a gene. The CDR3 runs 14 residues. The CDR3 DNA reads TGCGCCAGCGGGGGACTAGCGGGAGAAGAAGAGCAGTACTTC. Translation: CASGGLAGEEEQYF.

This chain joins TRBV20-1 and TRBJ2-7, with D perhaps TRBD1 (6 bases). CDR1 DFQATT and CDR2 SNEGSKA come from the germline V gene (reference sequence). The CDR3 extends over 14 amino acids. Trimming removed 0 bases at V and 3 bases at J, with 12 bases between. This CDR3 reads CSARDPRGLYEQYF. The DNA of the CDR3 is TGCAGTGCTAGAGATCCCAGGGGCCTCTACGAGCAGTACTTC.

The chain uses TRBV12-3 or TRBV12-4 and TRBJ1-2; 10 nucleotides align to TRBD1. The CDR3 has 13 residues. V shed 5 bases, J shed 12 bases, and the junction held 9 bases outside the gene matches. The CDR3 here is CASSRQGARQDTF. In DNA, the CDR3 is TGTGCCAGCAGTCGACAGGGGGCCAGACAGGACACCTTC.

This clonotype has just a few counts. The chain recombines TRBV6-5 with TRBJ2-5; 10 bases agree with TRBD2. CDR1 MNHEY and CDR2 SVGAGI come from the germline V gene. J was trimmed by 4 bases and V by 6 bases; bases with no gene match: 5. The CDR3 has 14 amino acids. The CDR3 protein is CASRVSGRGETQYF. The CDR3 coding sequence is TGTGCCAGCAGAGTCAGCGGGAGGGGAGAGACCCAGTACTTC.

This clonotype was detected only a few times. The chain couples TRBV5-1 to TRBJ2-2; D may be TRBD1 (6 bases). The CDR3 totals 15 residues. V was cut by 1 base and J by 4 bases, with 11 bases left in between. The V gene's germline CDR1 is SGHRS and CDR2 YFSETQ. Here the CDR3 DNA reads TGCGCCAGCAGCTTGAACAGGGCGGGCACCGGGGAGCTGTTTTTT. Its protein product is CASSLNRAGTGELFF.

V gene TRBV19 combines with J gene TRBJ1-5; no firm D call. Germline CDR1 LNHDA, CDR2 SQIVND (reference sequence). The V end lost 3 bases, the J end lost 0 bases, and 12 bases lay between the germline ends. CDR3 length: 16 residues. The CDR3 protein is CASSIFSGISNQPQHF. The CDR3 DNA reads as TGTGCCAGTAGTATTTTTTCGGGGATTAGCAATCAGCCCCAGCATTTT.

This rearrangement joins TRBV3-1 to TRBJ2-7; D is tentatively TRBD1 or TRBD2 (5 bases each). In germline, CDR1 is LGHDT, CDR2 YNNKEL (reference sequence). This CDR3 is 15 amino acids long. The V and J ends lost 2 bases and 6 bases respectively, with 17 bases between them. The CDR3 protein is CASSQITRGAGEQYF. CDR3 sequence (DNA): TGTGCCAGCAGCCAAATTACACGAGGGGCGGGCGAGCAGTACTTC.

The table lists this clonotype with a few counts. The chain is built from TRBV20-1 and TRBJ2-4; 9 positions agree with TRBD2. Looked up from germline, CDR1 is DFQATT and CDR2 is SNEGSKA (reference sequence). V shed 3 bases and J 2 bases; nucleotides not matched to a gene: 5. The CDR3 covers 15 residues. The CDR3 DNA reads as TGCAGTGCTAGGGTAGCGGGGGCCTCCAAAAACATTCAGTACTTC. It yields the protein CSARVAGASKNIQYF.

This clonotype showed up just a few times. This chain's CDR3 is CSATESSNTEAFF. The CDR3 region has the DNA TGCAGTGCAACGGAGTCGTCTAACACTGAAGCTTTCTTT. V and J are TRBV20-1 and TRBJ1-1, with D hard to call. The V and J ends lost 6 bases and 2 bases respectively, with 13 bases between them. The CDR3 spans 13 residues. Germline V gene sequence: CDR1 DFQATT, CDR2 SNEGSKA (reference sequence).

This clonotype was detected only a few times. The J gene is TRBJ2-3, the V gene TRBV10-1; D gene unclear. Trimming left V 4 bases short and J 7 bases short, with 6 bases between. The germline V gene has CDR1 WNHNN and CDR2 SYGVQD (reference sequence). This CDR3 has 11 residues. CDR3 coding DNA: TGCGCCAGCAGTGGGGGAAATACGCAGTATTTT. Protein product: CASSGGNTQYF.

This clonotype was counted between two and nine times. The chain employs TRBV7-8 and TRBJ2-1; D uncertain. Germline V CDR1 and CDR2: SGHVS, FQNEAQ. Trimming pared 2 bases from V and 1 base from J, leaving 15 bases between. The CDR3 consists of 17 residues. Here the CDR3 DNA reads TGTGCCAGCAGCTTAAGATTAGGGCACAAGTCCTACAATGAGCAGTTCTTC. It encodes CASSLRLGHKSYNEQFF.